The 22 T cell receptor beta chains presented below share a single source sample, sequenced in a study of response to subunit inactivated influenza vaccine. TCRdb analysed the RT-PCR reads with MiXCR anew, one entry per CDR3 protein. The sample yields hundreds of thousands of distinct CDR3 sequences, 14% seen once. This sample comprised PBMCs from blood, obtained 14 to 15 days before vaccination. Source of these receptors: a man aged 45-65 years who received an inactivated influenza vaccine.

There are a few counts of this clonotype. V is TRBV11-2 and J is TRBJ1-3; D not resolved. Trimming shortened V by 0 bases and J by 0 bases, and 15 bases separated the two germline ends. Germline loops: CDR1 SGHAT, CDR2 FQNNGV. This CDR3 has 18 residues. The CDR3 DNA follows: TGTGCCAGCAGCTTAGATCTGGGTAGACCCACCTCTGGAAACACCATATATTTT. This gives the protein CASSLDLGRPTSGNTIYF.

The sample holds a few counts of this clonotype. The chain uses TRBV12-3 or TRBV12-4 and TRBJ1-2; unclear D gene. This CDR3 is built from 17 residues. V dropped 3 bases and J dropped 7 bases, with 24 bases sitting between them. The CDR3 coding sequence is TGTGCCAGCAGTTTGGACGTGGGCTCGCGGGATGTGGGTGGCTACACCTTC. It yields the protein CASSLDVGSRDVGGYTF.

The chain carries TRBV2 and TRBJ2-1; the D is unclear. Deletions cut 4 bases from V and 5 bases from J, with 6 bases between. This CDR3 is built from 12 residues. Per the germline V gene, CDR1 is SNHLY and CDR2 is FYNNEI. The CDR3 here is CASSGSHNEQFF. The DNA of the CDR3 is TGTGCCAGCAGTGGAAGCCACAATGAGCAGTTCTTC.

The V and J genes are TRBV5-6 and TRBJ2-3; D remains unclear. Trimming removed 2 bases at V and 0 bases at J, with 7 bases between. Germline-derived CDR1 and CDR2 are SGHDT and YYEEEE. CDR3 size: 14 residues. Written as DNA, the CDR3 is TGTGCCAGCAGCTTTGGGCCCAGCACAGATACGCAGTATTTT. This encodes CASSFGPSTDTQYF.

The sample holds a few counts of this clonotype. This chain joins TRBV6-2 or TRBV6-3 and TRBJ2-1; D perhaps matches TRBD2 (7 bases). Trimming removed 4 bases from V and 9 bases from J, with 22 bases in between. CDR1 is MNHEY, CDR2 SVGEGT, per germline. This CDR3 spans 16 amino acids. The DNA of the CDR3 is TGTGCCAGCAGTTTTCGTGCGGGGGCCCGGCGTTCTGAGCAGTTCTTC. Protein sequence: CASSFRAGARRSEQFF.

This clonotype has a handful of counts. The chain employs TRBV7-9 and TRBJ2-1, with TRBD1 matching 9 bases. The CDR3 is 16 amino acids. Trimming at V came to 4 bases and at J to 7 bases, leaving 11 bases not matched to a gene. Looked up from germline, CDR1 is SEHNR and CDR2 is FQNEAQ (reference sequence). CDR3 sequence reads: CASSYIPGQGDNEQFF. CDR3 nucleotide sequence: TGTGCCAGCAGCTATATTCCGGGACAGGGTGATAATGAGCAGTTCTTC.

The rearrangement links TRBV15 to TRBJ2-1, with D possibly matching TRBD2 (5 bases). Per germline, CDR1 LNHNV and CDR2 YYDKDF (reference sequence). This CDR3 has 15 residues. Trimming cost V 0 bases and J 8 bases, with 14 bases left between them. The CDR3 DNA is TGTGCCACCAGCAGAGATCGGGATCCGGGCCATGAGCAGTTCTTC. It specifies CATSRDRDPGHEQFF.

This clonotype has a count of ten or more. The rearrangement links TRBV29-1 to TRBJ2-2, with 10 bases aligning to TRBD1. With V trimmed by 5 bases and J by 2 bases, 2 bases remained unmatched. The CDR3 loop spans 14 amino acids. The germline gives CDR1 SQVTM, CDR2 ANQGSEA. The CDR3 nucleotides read TGCAGCGTTAGGACAGGGGGAAACACCGGGGAGCTGTTTTTT. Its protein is CSVRTGGNTGELFF.

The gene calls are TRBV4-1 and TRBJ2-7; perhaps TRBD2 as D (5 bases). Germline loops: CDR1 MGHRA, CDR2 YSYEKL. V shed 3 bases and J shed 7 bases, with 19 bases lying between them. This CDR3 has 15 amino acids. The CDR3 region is CASSHSMRTGKEQYF. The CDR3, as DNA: TGCGCCAGCAGCCATTCCATGAGGACGGGGAAGGAGCAGTACTTC.

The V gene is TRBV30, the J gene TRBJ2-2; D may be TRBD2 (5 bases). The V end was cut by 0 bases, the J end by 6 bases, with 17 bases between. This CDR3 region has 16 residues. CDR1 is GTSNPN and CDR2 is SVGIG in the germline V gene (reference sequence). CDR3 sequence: CAWSVNPPGLPGELFF. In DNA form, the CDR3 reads TGTGCCTGGAGTGTAAACCCTCCCGGACTGCCCGGGGAGCTGTTTTTT.

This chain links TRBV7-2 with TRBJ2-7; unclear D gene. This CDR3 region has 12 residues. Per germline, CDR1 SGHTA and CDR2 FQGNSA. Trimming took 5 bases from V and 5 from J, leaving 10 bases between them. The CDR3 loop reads CASSPGLHEQYF. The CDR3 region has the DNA TGTGCCAGCAGCCCCGGCTTACACGAGCAGTACTTC.

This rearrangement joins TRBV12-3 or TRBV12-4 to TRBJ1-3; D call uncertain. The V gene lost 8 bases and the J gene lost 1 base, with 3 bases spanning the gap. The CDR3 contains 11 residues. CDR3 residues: CASESGNTIYF. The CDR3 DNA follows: TGTGCCAGCGAGTCTGGAAACACCATATATTTT.

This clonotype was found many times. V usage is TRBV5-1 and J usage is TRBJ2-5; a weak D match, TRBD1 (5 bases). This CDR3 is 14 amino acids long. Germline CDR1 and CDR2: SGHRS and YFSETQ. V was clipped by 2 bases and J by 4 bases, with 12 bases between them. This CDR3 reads CASSFGREGETQYF. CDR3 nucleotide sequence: TGCGCCAGCAGCTTTGGCAGGGAAGGAGAGACCCAGTACTTC.

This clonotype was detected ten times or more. The CDR3 loop is CASSPGTGGYNEQFF. As DNA, the CDR3 is TGTGCCAGCAGTCCCGGGACAGGGGGCTACAATGAGCAGTTCTTC. This chain uses TRBV27 with TRBJ2-1; 11 bases agree with TRBD1. Germline V gene lookup returns CDR1 MNHEY and CDR2 SMNVEV (reference sequence). The J segment lost 3 bases and the V segment lost 5 bases, leaving 3 bases of the junction unmatched. This CDR3 is 15 amino acids long.

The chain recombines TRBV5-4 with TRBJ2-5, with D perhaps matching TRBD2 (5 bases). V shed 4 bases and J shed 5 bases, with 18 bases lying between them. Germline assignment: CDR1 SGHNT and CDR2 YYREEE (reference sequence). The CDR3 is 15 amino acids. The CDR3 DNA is TGTGCCAGCAGCATATTCACGGGAATGGGGGAGACCCAGTACTTC. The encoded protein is CASSIFTGMGETQYF. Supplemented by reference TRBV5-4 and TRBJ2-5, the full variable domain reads ETGVTQSPTHLIKTRGQQVTLRCSSQSGHNTVSWYQQALGQGPQFIFQYYREEENGRGNFPPRFSGLQFPNYSSELNVNALELDDSALYLCASSIFTGMGETQYFGPGTRLLVL.

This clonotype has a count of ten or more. This chain's CDR3 is CATGGAYEQYF. The CDR3 region has the DNA TGTGCCACTGGAGGAGCCTACGAGCAGTACTTC. The V gene is TRBV6-6, the J gene TRBJ2-7; tentative D call: TRBD2 (5 bases). Germline CDR1 MNHNY, CDR2 SVGAGI (reference sequence). CDR3 length: 11 amino acids. V shed 10 bases and J shed 2 bases, with 9 bases lying between them.

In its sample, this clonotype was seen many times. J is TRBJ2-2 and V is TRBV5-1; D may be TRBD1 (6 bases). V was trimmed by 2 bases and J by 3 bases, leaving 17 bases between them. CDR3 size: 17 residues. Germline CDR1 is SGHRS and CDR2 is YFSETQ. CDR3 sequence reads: CASSFKPQDRYTGELFF. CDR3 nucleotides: TGCGCCAGCAGCTTCAAACCGCAGGACAGATACACCGGGGAGCTGTTTTTT.

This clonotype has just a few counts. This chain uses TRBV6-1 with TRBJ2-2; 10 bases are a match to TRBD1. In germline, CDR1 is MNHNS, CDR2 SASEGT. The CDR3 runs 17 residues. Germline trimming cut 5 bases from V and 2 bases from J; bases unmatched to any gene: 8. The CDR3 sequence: CASSRDRGHGNTGELFF. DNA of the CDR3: TGTGCCAGCAGTCGTGACAGGGGGCATGGTAACACCGGGGAGCTGTTTTTT.

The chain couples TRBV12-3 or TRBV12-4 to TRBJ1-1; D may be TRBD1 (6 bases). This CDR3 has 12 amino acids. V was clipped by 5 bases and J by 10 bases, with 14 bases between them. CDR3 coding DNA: TGTGCCAGCAGTCTAAACCCCAGGGGAGCTTTCTTT. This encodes CASSLNPRGAFF.

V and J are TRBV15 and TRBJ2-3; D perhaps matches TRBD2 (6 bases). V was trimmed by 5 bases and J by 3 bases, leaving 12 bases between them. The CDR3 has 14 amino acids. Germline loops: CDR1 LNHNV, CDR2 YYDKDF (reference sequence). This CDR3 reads CATSPQGGTDTQYF. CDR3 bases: TGTGCCACCAGCCCCCAGGGAGGAACAGATACGCAGTATTTT.

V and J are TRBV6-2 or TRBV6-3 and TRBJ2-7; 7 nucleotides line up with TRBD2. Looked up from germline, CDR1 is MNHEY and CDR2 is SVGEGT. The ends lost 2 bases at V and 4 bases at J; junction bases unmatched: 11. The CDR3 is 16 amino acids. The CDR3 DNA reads TGTGCCAGCAGTTACCCCCTTCTCGCGGGAGAATACGAGCAGTACTTC. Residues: CASSYPLLAGEYEQYF.

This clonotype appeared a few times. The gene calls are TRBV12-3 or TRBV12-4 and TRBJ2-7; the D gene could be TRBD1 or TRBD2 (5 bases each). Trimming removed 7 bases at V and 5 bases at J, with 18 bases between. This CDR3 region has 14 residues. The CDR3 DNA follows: TGTGCCAGCACCAACCAGGGAGTGAAAAACGAGCAGTACTTC. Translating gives CASTNQGVKNEQYF.